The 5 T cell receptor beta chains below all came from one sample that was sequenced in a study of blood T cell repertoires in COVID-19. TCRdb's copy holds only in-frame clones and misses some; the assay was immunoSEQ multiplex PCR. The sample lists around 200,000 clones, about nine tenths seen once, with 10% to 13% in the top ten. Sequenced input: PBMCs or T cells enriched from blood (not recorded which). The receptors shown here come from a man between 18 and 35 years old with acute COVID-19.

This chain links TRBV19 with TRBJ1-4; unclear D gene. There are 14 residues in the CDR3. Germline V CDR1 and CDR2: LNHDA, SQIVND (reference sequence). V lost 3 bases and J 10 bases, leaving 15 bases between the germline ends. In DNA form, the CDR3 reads TGTGCCAGTAGTATTCGGACGGTCGCGGGAAAACTGTTTTTT. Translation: CASSIRTVAGKLFF.

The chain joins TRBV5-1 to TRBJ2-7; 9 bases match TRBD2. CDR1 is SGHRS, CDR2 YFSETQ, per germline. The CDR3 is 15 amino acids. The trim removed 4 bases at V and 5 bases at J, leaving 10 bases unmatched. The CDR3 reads CASSPLAGGPHEQYF. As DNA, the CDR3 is TGCGCCAGCAGCCCCTTGGCGGGAGGGCCCCACGAGCAGTACTTC.

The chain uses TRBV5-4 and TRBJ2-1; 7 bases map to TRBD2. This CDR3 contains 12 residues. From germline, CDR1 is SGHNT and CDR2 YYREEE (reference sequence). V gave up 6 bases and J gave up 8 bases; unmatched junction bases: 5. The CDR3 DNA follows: TGTGCCAGCACCTCTGGGGGGGATGAGCAGTTCTTC. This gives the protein CASTSGGDEQFF.

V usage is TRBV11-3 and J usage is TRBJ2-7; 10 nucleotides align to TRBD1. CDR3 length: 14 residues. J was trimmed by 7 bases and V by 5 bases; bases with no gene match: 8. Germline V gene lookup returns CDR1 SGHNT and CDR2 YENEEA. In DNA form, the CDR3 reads TGTGCCAGCAGCACCCGACAGGGGGCACGAGAGCAGTACTTC. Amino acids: CASSTRQGAREQYF. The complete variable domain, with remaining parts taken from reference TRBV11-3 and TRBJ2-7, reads EAGVVQSPRYKIIEKKQPVAFWCNPISGHNTLYWYLQNLGQGPELLIRYENEEAVDDSQLPKDRFSAERLKGVDSTLKIQPAELGDSAVYLCASSTRQGAREQYFGPGTRLTVT.

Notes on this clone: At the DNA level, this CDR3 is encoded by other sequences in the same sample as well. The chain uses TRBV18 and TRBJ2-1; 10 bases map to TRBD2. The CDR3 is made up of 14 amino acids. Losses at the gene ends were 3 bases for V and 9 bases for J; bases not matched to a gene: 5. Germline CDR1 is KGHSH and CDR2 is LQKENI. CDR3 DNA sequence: TGTGCCAGCTCACCTCCTAGCGGGAGTGGTGAGCAGTTCTTC. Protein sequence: CASSPPSGSGEQFF. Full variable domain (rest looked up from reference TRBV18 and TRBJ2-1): NAGVMQNPRHLVRRRGQEARLRCSPMKGHSHVYWYRQLPEEGLKFMVYLQKENIIDESGMPKERFSAEFPKEGPSILRIQQVVRGDSAAYFCASSPPSGSGEQFFGPGTRLTVL.